These 24 T cell receptor beta chains came from one sample sequenced in a study of T cells expressing NK-cell markers. TCRdb reprocessed the 5' RACE reads and keeps a single row for each CDR3 protein, giving no DNA. This table lists 500,000 or so distinct CDR3 sequences. Sequenced material: blood T cells: a sorted CD56 or NKG2C T cell subset, CD4+ or CD8+ T cells, or bulk PBMC T cells (not recorded which). The source of these receptors is a man aged 18 to 29 in good health.

This chain links TRBV6-6 with TRBJ1-1. Germline CDR1 MNHNY, CDR2 SVGAGI (reference sequence). This CDR3 is built from 13 residues. The CDR3 region is CASTRVRGFEAFF.

The J gene is TRBJ2-1, the V gene TRBV28; without DNA, the TCRdb call of TRBD2 cannot be checked. CDR1 MDHEN and CDR2 SYDVKM come from the germline V gene. CDR3 length: 21 amino acids. CDR3 in amino acids: CASSGRTLRKREVRAPNEQFF.

The chain employs TRBV12-3 or TRBV12-4 and TRBJ2-1; TCRdb's D call, TRBD2, is unchecked because there is no DNA. This CDR3 spans 15 amino acids. The CDR3 reads CASLELGGRENEQFF.

This chain joins TRBV14 and TRBJ1-1; TCRdb outputs TRBD1, but without DNA this stays unchecked. CDR3 length: 15 residues. Germline V gives CDR1 SGHDN, CDR2 FVKESK. The CDR3 loop is CASSQKDRVNTEAFF. The full variable domain, with the rest looked up from reference TRBV14 and TRBJ1-1, is EAGVTQFPSHSVIEKGQTVTLRCDPISGHDNLYWYRRVMGKEIKFLLHFVKESKQDESGMPNNRFLAERTGGTYSTLKVQPAELEDSGVYFCASSQKDRVNTEAFFGQGTRLTVV.

The CDR3: CATSRGQGFRTDTQYF. The gene calls are TRBV15 and TRBJ2-3; with no DNA, the TCRdb D assignment of TRBD1 cannot be verified. Germline V gene sequence: CDR1 LNHNV, CDR2 YYDKDF (reference sequence). The CDR3 contains 16 residues. Complete variable domain (other parts from reference TRBV15 and TRBJ2-3): DAMVIQNPRYQVTQFGKPVTLSCSQTLNHNVMYWYQQKSSQAPKLLFHYYDKDFNNEADTPDNFQSRRPNTSFCFLDIRSPGLGDTAMYLCATSRGQGFRTDTQYFGPGTRLTVL.

This chain joins TRBV7-6 and TRBJ2-3; TCRdb's D call of TRBD2 is untestable without DNA. This CDR3 contains 18 residues. The germline V gene encodes CDR1 SGHVS and CDR2 FNYEAQ. The CDR3 protein is CASSSRASGSSSTDTQYF.

The CDR3 sequence is CASSKGLAGVVLPVIDEQFF. V is TRBV9 and J is TRBJ2-1; TCRdb's assignment of TRBD2 cannot be checked, as there is no DNA. CDR1 and CDR2 from the germline V gene are SGDLS and YYNGEE. The CDR3 is 20 amino acids. The full variable domain, its missing parts supplied by reference TRBV9 and TRBJ2-1, is DSGVTQTPKHLITATGQRVTLRCSPRSGDLSVYWYQQSLDQGLQFLIQYYNGEERAKGNILERFSAQQFPDLHSELNLSSLELGDSALYFCASSKGLAGVVLPVIDEQFFGPGTRLTVL.

The gene calls are TRBV12-3 or TRBV12-4 and TRBJ2-3; no DNA is available, so the TRBD1 call from TCRdb remains unchecked. CDR3 length: 16 amino acids. The CDR3 sequence is CASRGAGGLGTDTQYF.

The chain uses TRBV15 and TRBJ1-2. CDR1 LNHNV and CDR2 YYDKDF come from the germline V gene (reference sequence). There are 18 residues in the CDR3. CDR3 residues: CATSRDILADGENYGYTF.

V gene TRBV5-1 combines with J gene TRBJ2-1; the TCRdb call, TRBD2, lacks DNA for checking. Germline V gene sequence: CDR1 SGHRS, CDR2 YFSETQ. The CDR3 is 17 amino acids. CDR3: CASSLDRAGPTYNEQFF.

The V call is TRBV12-3 or TRBV12-4, the J call TRBJ2-7; TCRdb outputs TRBD1, but without DNA this stays unchecked. The CDR3 consists of 15 residues. The CDR3 region is CASSRAGGGSHEQYF.

The rearrangement joins TRBV12-3 or TRBV12-4 to TRBJ2-1; the D gene TCRdb calls, TRBD1, cannot be checked with no DNA. The CDR3 covers 15 residues. CDR3 protein: CASSLLGQGRNEQFF.

The chain carries TRBV5-1 and TRBJ2-4; TCRdb indicates TRBD1, and absent DNA this call remains unverified. Germline V gene data show CDR1 as SGHRS and CDR2 as YFSETQ. CDR3 length: 16 amino acids. CDR3 amino acids: CASSLGPGTGGNIQYF.

This chain's CDR3 is CASRTGTDFTYNEQFF. The V gene is TRBV6-5, the J gene TRBJ2-1; there is no DNA to check the TCRdb D call of TRBD1. Germline assignment: CDR1 MNHEY and CDR2 SVGAGI. This CDR3 comprises 16 residues.

The chain links TRBV3-1 to TRBJ1-1; TCRdb's D gene call, TRBD1, goes unchecked for lack of DNA. Germline V lookup: CDR1 LGHDT, CDR2 YNNKEL (reference sequence). The CDR3 spans 14 residues. CDR3 amino acids: CASSAGHSNTEAFF.

The chain has TRBV12-3 or TRBV12-4 and TRBJ2-1; no DNA is available, so the TRBD1 call from TCRdb remains unchecked. The CDR3 sequence is 14 residues long. This chain's CDR3 is CASSSRDTYNEQFF.

The chain is built from TRBV3-1 and TRBJ2-3; the D call of TRBD1 rests on TCRdb alone, since no DNA is present to check it. Germline V lookup: CDR1 LGHDT, CDR2 YNNKEL (reference sequence). The CDR3 is 16 residues long. Here the CDR3 reads CASSEGAVLRTDTQYF.

This chain connects TRBV19 to TRBJ1-5. CDR3 size: 15 residues. CDR1 is LNHDA, CDR2 SQIVND, per germline (reference sequence). The CDR3 reads CASNLREGGNQPQHF.

V gene TRBV20-1 combines with J gene TRBJ2-3; TCRdb calls TRBD2, which cannot be checked without DNA. This CDR3 region has 15 residues. Germline lookup yields CDR1 DFQATT and CDR2 SNEGSKA (reference sequence). The chain's CDR3 is CSARSGSRATDTQYF.

The J gene is TRBJ1-5, the V gene TRBV24-1; there is no DNA to check the TCRdb D call of TRBD1. This CDR3 has 16 residues. From germline, CDR1 is KGHDR and CDR2 SFDVKD. The CDR3 loop is CATSDSTGFFDQPQHF.

The J gene is TRBJ1-5, the V gene TRBV5-1; TCRdb's D call, TRBD1, is unchecked because there is no DNA. The CDR3 length is 15 residues. Germline loops: CDR1 SGHRS, CDR2 YFSETQ. The CDR3 protein is CASSFTGESNQPQHF.

This rearrangement joins TRBV28 to TRBJ2-5; TCRdb lists TRBD2, though no DNA is available to test this call. Germline lookup yields CDR1 MDHEN and CDR2 SYDVKM. The CDR3 has 19 amino acids. CDR3 residues: CASSLFGRTSGTPQETQYF. The variable domain in full, with the rest retrieved from reference TRBV28 and TRBJ2-5, is DVKVTQSSRYLVKRTGEKVFLECVQDMDHENMFWYRQDPGLGLRLIYFSYDVKMKEKGDIPEGYSVSREKKERFSLILESASTNQTSMYLCASSLFGRTSGTPQETQYFGPGTRLLVL.

This chain links TRBV19 with TRBJ2-7; TCRdb's D gene call, TRBD1, goes unchecked for lack of DNA. The CDR3 length is 15 residues. CDR1 LNHDA and CDR2 SQIVND come from the germline V gene (reference sequence). The CDR3: CASSTTGTLTYEQYF. The variable domain in full, with the rest retrieved from reference TRBV19 and TRBJ2-7, is DGGITQSPKYLFRKEGQNVTLSCEQNLNHDAMYWYRQDPGQGLRLIYYSQIVNDFQKGDIAEGYSVSREKKESFPLTVTSAQKNPTAFYLCASSTTGTLTYEQYFGPGTRLTVT.

V gene TRBV11-2 combines with J gene TRBJ1-2. Germline V gives CDR1 SGHAT, CDR2 FQNNGV. CDR3 length: 14 amino acids. The CDR3 spells CASSLDPTDFGYTF.